A selection of T cell receptor beta chains follows, all from one sample in a study of blood T cell repertoires in COVID-19. Assay used: immunoSEQ multiplex PCR; TCRdb lists only in-frame clones, some missing. The table has about 150,000 clones, approximately 90% seen once. Sequencing was performed on peripheral blood. The receptors were sampled from a man younger than 30 with COVID-19, enrolled during active disease. CDR3s include the opening cysteine and the closing phenylalanine or tryptophan. The order of the fields is V gene, clone size, D gene, J gene, CDR3 protein, CDR3 DNA. A D gene is named only where the DNA matches it firmly. The size entry is marked missing in some rows and otherwise reads once, few, many or a size class.

TRBV6-2/TRBV6-3	-	TRBD1	TRBJ2-5	CASSLRDREGETQYF	TGTGCCAGCAGTCTACGGGACAGGGAAGGAGAGACCCAGTACTTC
TRBV19	-	TRBD2	TRBJ2-3	CASSIGGTRKDTQYF	TGTGCCAGTAGTATAGGAGGGACTAGGAAAGATACGCAGTATTTT
TRBV5-6	-	-	TRBJ2-1	CASSLLRSLSYNEQFF	TGTGCCAGCAGCCTGCTCCGTTCACTATCCTACAATGAGCAGTTCTTC
TRBV24-1	-	-	TRBJ2-2	CATSDLQGHVTNTGELFF	TGTGCCACCAGTGATTTGCAAGGACACGTTACCAACACCGGGGAGCTGTTTTTT
TRBV19	-	TRBD1	TRBJ2-4	CASSSTGEAKNIQYF	TGTGCCAGTAGTAGTACAGGGGAGGCCAAAAACATTCAGTACTTC
TRBV6-6	-	TRBD2	TRBJ2-3	CASSPTRDYPPDTQYF	TGTGCCAGCAGCCCTACCCGGGACTATCCCCCAGATACGCAGTATTTT
TRBV3-1/TRBV3-2	-	TRBD1	TRBJ2-4	CASSQRQGPLAKNIQYF	TGTGCCAGCAGCCAAAGACAGGGTCCTTTAGCCAAAAACATTCAGTACTTC
TRBV5-1	-	TRBD2	TRBJ2-3	CASSQGRAPADTQYF	TGCGCCAGCAGCCAAGGGAGGGCCCCGGCAGATACGCAGTATTTT
TRBV15	-	-	TRBJ2-3	CATSPHYEGVENTQYF	TGTGCCACCAGCCCTCATTACGAGGGGGTGGAGAATACGCAGTATTTT
TRBV28	-	-	TRBJ1-2	CASSLSQANYGYTF	TGTGCCAGCAGTCTCTCACAAGCTAACTATGGCTACACCTTC
TRBV7-8	-	-	TRBJ1-2	CASSLVGQGLGGYTF	TGTGCCAGCAGCTTAGTTGGTCAGGGCCTCGGGGGCTACACCTTC
TRBV4-3	-	-	TRBJ2-5	CASSQEGNGNQETQYF	TGCGCCAGCAGCCAAGAAGGGAACGGGAACCAAGAGACCCAGTACTTC
TRBV5-6	-	TRBD1	TRBJ2-7	CASSGVGQGINEQYF	TGTGCCAGCAGCGGGGTTGGACAGGGGATCAACGAGCAGTACTTC
TRBV3-1/TRBV3-2	-	TRBD1	TRBJ2-1	CASSSTGTGDNEQFF	TGTGCCAGCAGCTCTACCGGGACAGGGGACAATGAGCAGTTCTTC
TRBV19	once	TRBD1	TRBJ1-1	CASSIRQGATEAFF	TGTGCCAGTAGTATACGACAGGGGGCGACTGAAGCTTTCTTT
TRBV27	-	-	TRBJ1-5	CASSGKQGFNQPQHF	TGTGCCAGCAGTGGCAAACAGGGATTCAATCAGCCCCAGCATTTT
TRBV7-2	few	TRBD1	TRBJ2-7	CASSLRTGGHYEQYF	TGTGCCAGCAGCTTAAGGACAGGGGGGCACTACGAGCAGTACTTC
TRBV7-9	-	TRBD1	TRBJ2-7	CASSDRGYEQYF	TGTGCCAGCAGCGACAGGGGGTACGAGCAGTACTTC
TRBV5-6	-	-	TRBJ1-5	CASSVGQLNQPQHF	TGTGCCAGCAGCGTTGGACAGCTCAATCAGCCCCAGCATTTT
TRBV11-2	-	-	TRBJ2-7	CASTAVTSPYEQYF	TGTGCCAGCACCGCAGTAACGTCTCCGTACGAGCAGTACTTC
TRBV5-1	once	TRBD2	TRBJ2-7	CASSGTSDSSYEQYF	TGCGCCAGCAGCGGTACTAGCGACAGCTCCTACGAGCAGTACTTC
TRBV10-3	few	TRBD1	TRBJ1-3	CATERSLQGALSGNTIYF	TGTGCCACAGAAAGAAGTTTACAGGGGGCTCTCTCTGGAAACACCATATATTTT
TRBV19	-	TRBD2	TRBJ2-2	CASSMAAVAGYTGELFF	TGTGCCAGTAGTATGGCGGCGGTAGCGGGATACACCGGGGAGCTGTTTTTT
TRBV12-3/TRBV12-4	many	-	TRBJ1-1	CASSRTGLTEAFF	TGTGCCAGCAGCAGAACAGGGTTAACTGAAGCTTTCTTT
TRBV6-1	-	-	TRBJ1-3	CASWSSGNTIYF	TGTGCCAGCTGGAGCTCTGGAAACACCATATATTTT
TRBV14	-	-	TRBJ1-6	CASSQDYGNRSPLHF	TGTGCCAGCAGCCAAGATTACGGGAATCGATCACCCCTCCACTTT
TRBV6-5	-	-	TRBJ1-2	CASRRMDGYTF	TGTGCCAGCAGGAGGATGGATGGCTACACCTTC
TRBV5-4	-	-	TRBJ1-2	CASSLVRGGYGYTF	TGTGCCAGCAGCTTGGTGAGGGGGGGCTATGGCTACACCTTC
TRBV11-3	-	-	TRBJ2-2	CASSLDRGTGELFF	TGTGCCAGCAGCTTAGATCGCGGCACCGGGGAGCTGTTTTTT
TRBV15	once	-	TRBJ2-1	CATSREAGLVGEFF	TGTGCCACCAGCAGAGAAGCAGGGCTAGTCGGAGAGTTCTTC
TRBV6-2/TRBV6-3	-	-	TRBJ2-7	CASSWWQGTYEQYF	TGTGCCAGCAGTTGGTGGCAGGGGACGTACGAGCAGTACTTC
TRBV7-8	-	TRBD1	TRBJ1-4	CASSYEASTGEGKLFF	TGTGCCAGCAGCTATGAAGCCTCGACAGGGGAAGGAAAACTGTTTTTT
TRBV5-1	-	TRBD2	TRBJ2-2	CASSLYLAGDTGELFF	TGCGCCAGCAGCTTGTATTTAGCGGGAGACACCGGGGAGCTGTTTTTT
TRBV30	-	TRBD1	TRBJ1-6	CAWSRQGAGSPLHF	TGTGCCTGGAGTCGACAGGGGGCAGGTTCACCCCTCCACTTT
TRBV15	-	TRBD1	TRBJ2-7	CATSRFRDSKLYEQYF	TGTGCCACCAGCAGGTTCCGGGACAGCAAGCTCTACGAGCAGTACTTC
TRBV12-3/TRBV12-4	-	-	TRBJ2-5	CASSLSGEETQYF	TGTGCCAGCAGTTTGTCCGGAGAAGAGACCCAGTACTTC
TRBV7-8	-	TRBD1	TRBJ2-1	CASSPNHRGRFF	TGTGCCAGCAGCCCTAATCACAGGGGTCGGTTCTTC
TRBV4-3	-	-	TRBJ1-2	CASSQDKGFYGYTF	TGCGCCAGCAGCCAAGATAAGGGGTTCTATGGCTACACCTTC
TRBV7-3	-	-	TRBJ2-2	CASSAGLLDTGELFF	TGTGCCAGCAGCGCAGGACTGTTGGACACCGGGGAGCTGTTTTTT
TRBV7-8	-	TRBD2	TRBJ2-1	CASSPHRLAKINEQFF	TGTGCCAGCAGCCCCCATCGACTAGCGAAAATCAATGAGCAGTTCTTC
TRBV7-2	-	TRBD1	TRBJ2-5	CASSPGQGEETQYF	TGTGCCAGCAGCCCGGGACAGGGTGAAGAGACCCAGTACTTC
TRBV29-1	-	TRBD2	TRBJ2-1	CSAGGLAGENEQFF	TGCAGCGCCGGGGGACTAGCGGGAGAAAATGAGCAGTTCTTC
TRBV5-1	-	TRBD1	TRBJ2-5	CASSDGDSQETQYF	TGCGCCAGCAGCGACGGGGACAGCCAAGAGACCCAGTACTTC
TRBV24-1	-	-	TRBJ2-2	CATSNSLDSYTGELFF	TGTGCCACCTCAAATTCCCTCGACAGCTACACCGGGGAGCTGTTTTTT
TRBV13	-	TRBD1	TRBJ2-7	CASSSRTGGSYEQYF	TGTGCCAGCAGCTCCCGGACAGGGGGCTCCTACGAGCAGTACTTC
TRBV28	-	-	TRBJ2-7	CASSSRVKGLYEQYF	TGTGCCAGCAGTTCCAGGGTTAAAGGGCTCTACGAGCAGTACTTC
TRBV3-1/TRBV3-2	-	TRBD1	TRBJ1-1	CASSHRGVNTEAFF	TGTGCCAGCAGTCACAGGGGGGTGAACACTGAAGCTTTCTTT
TRBV28	-	TRBD2	TRBJ2-5	CASSSEGLAGGSETQYF	TGTGCCAGCAGTTCGGAGGGACTAGCGGGAGGTTCAGAGACCCAGTACTTC